The clone carrying this T cell receptor (beta chain) occurred many times. Its antigen is unknown. In the original workflow: For papillary thyroid cancer, a distant-metastasis classifier was constructed from CDR3 differences observed across clinicopathological groups. TCRdb recomputed clones from the PCR reads via MiXCR. TCRdb, rather than the study authors, made the V and J calls. The sample has 8,000 to 10,000 clones; 20% to 25% are singletons. Germline V gene sequence: CDR1 LGHDT, CDR2 YNNKEL (reference sequence). The CDR3 runs to 15 residues. Trimming removed 2 bases from V and 2 bases from J, with 13 bases in between. No patient received treatment before thyroid surgery. The data stem from a study of metastatic and nonmetastatic thyroid tumors. Study details: From malignant and benign thyroid patients, repertoires in blood and in tumor or nodule tissue were compared.

Study results and limitations: Significantly higher TCR beta diversity was reportedly seen in malignant thyroid tumors than benign nodules, in blood and tumor.

Sequences were obtained from adjacent normal tissue. The sequence derives from a female donor with papillary thyroid cancer or a benign thyroid nodule (not recorded which). Some clones in this sample may be carry-over from other donors' samples. The chain links TRBV3-1 to TRBJ2-7; D may be TRBD1 (6 bases). This CDR3 is CASSQRHGQTYEQYF. For the CDR3, the DNA is TGTGCCAGCAGCCAACGACATGGACAGACCTACGAGCAGTACTTC.